This record concerns one TCR beta chain sequence. These data belong to a study of blood T cell repertoires in COVID-19. Study-level background: The analysed material was cDNA or gDNA that came from T cells, B-cell-depleted T cells, or PBMCs.

Assay used: immunoSEQ multiplex PCR; TCRdb lists only in-frame clones, some missing. The repertoire includes about 140,000 clones, about 86% of them detected once, and 8.2% sits in the top ten. The germline V gene encodes CDR1 SGHRS and CDR2 YFSETQ. Trimming removed 0 bases from V and 2 bases from J, with 8 bases in between. The CDR3 is made up of 14 amino acids. Material: peripheral blood. This receptor was identified in a woman aged 55 to 70 with acute or convalescent COVID-19. The rearrangement uses TRBV5-1 and TRBJ1-1; perhaps TRBD1 as D (6 bases). CDR3 amino acids: CASSLEGVNTEAFF. The CDR3, as DNA: TGCGCCAGCAGCTTGGAGGGGGTTAACACTGAAGCTTTCTTT.